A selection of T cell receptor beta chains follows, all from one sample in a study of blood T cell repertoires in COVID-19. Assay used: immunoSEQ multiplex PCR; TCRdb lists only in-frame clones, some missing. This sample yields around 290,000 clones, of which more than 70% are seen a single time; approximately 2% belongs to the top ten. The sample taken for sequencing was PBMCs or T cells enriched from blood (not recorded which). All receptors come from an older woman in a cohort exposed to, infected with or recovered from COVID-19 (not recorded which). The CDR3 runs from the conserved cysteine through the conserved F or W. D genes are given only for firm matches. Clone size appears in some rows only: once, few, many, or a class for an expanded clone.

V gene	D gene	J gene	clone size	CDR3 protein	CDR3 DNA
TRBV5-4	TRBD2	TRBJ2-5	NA	CASRRLAGEGETQYF	TGTGCCAGCAGGCGACTAGCGGGAGAGGGGGAGACCCAGTACTTC
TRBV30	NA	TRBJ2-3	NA	CACSPGSDTQYF	TGTGCCTGTAGTCCCGGGAGTGATACGCAGTATTTT
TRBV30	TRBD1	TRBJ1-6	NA	CAWRDRNSPLHF	TGTGCCTGGAGGGACAGGAATTCACCCCTCCACTTT
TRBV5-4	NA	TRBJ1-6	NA	CASSLSWGNSPLHF	TGTGCCAGCAGCTTGTCCTGGGGCAATTCACCCCTCCACTTT
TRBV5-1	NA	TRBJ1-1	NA	CALWPPYYGENTEAFF	TGCGCCCTTTGGCCGCCTTACTATGGAGAGAACACTGAAGCTTTCTTT
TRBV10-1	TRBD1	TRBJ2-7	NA	CASSRTGPPYEQYF	TGCGCCAGCAGCCGGACAGGCCCTCCCTACGAGCAGTACTTC
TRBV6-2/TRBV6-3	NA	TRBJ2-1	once	CASSQGNEQFF	TGTGCCAGCAGTCAGGGGAATGAGCAGTTCTTC
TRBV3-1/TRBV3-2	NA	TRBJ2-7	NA	CASSRRDSTNSYEQYF	TGTGCCAGCAGCCGGAGGGACTCGACCAACTCCTACGAGCAGTACTTC
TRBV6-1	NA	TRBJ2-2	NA	CASSERQAGGLFF	TGTGCCAGCAGTGAACGGCAGGCCGGGGGGCTGTTTTTT
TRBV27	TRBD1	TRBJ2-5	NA	CASRPNRGHQYF	TGTGCCAGCCGACCCAACAGGGGGCACCAGTACTTC
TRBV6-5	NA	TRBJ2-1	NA	CASSYFSGTFVNEQFF	TGTGCCAGCAGTTACTTTTCCGGGACATTTGTAAATGAGCAGTTCTTC
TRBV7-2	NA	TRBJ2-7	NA	CASSLVATGTYEQYF	TGTGCCAGCAGCTTAGTGGCTACGGGAACCTACGAGCAGTACTTC
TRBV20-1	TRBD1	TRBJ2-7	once	CSASRGQGTYEQYF	TGCAGTGCTAGTAGGGGACAGGGTACGTACGAGCAGTACTTC
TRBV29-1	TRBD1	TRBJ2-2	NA	CSAGTGLNTGELFF	TGCAGCGCCGGGACAGGGCTGAACACCGGGGAGCTGTTTTTT
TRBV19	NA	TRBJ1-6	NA	CASSMDSYNSPLHF	TGTGCCAGTAGTATGGACAGTTATAATTCACCCCTCCACTTT